This T cell receptor beta chain was identified during a study of OX40 agonist ivuxolimab in advanced cancers. Study-level information: Ivuxolimab is an agonistic anti-OX40 (CD134) antibody, and patients were treated with it. Therapy given before enrollment (anti-PD-1, anti-PD-L1 or anti-CTLA-4) was allowed, and around 44% had some.

Measured with immunoSEQ multiplex PCR; TCRdb has only the in-frame clones, and not every one. Of some 65,000 clones listed, around 90% are singletons. V lost 2 bases and J lost 4, with 17 bases in between. Germline lookup yields CDR1 MNHEY and CDR2 SMNVEV (reference sequence). The CDR3 loop spans 17 amino acids. Overall study findings and caveats: Doses of 0.1 to 3.0 mg/kg were accompanied by clonal expansion of CD4+ and CD8+ blood T cells by week 6.

A note on this clone: The antigen remains unidentified.

This receptor was taken from an adult with an advanced solid tumor such as melanoma, head and neck, liver or kidney cancer. Sequencing was performed on CD4+ or CD8+ T cells sorted from blood, taken in a trial of the OX40 agonist ivuxolimab. V gene TRBV27 combines with J gene TRBJ2-2, with D possibly TRBD1 on 5 matching bases. The CDR3 region is CASSLKPPGHITGELFF. The CDR3 DNA is TGTGCCAGCAGTTTAAAGCCACCTGGACACATCACCGGGGAGCTGTTTTTT.